These T cell receptor beta chains were read from a single sample in a study of shared clonotypes between healthy human individuals. The repertoire was sequenced with immunoSEQ multiplex PCR; TCRdb's copy has only in-frame clones and lacks some. This repertoire shows 2 million to 2.5 million clones, more than 85% found once; its top ten account for under 0.45%. Sequencing used naive CD4+ T cells from PBMCs. Source of these receptors: a man aged 18 to 35 in good health. Some clones in this sample may be carry-over from other donors' samples. CDR3s include the opening cysteine and the closing phenylalanine or tryptophan. The D gene is left open where the match is weak. Part of the rows lack a size; the others show once, few, many or a class for expanded clones.

V gene,CDR3 length,J gene,clone size,D gene,CDR3 protein,CDR3 DNA
TRBV7-9,13,TRBJ1-1,few,NA,CASSLDGRTEAFF,TGTGCCAGCAGCTTAGACGGGCGCACTGAAGCTTTCTTT
TRBV14,15,TRBJ2-1,NA,NA,CASSPIPKGFDEQFF,TGTGCCAGCAGCCCCATTCCCAAGGGATTCGATGAGCAGTTCTTC
TRBV28,14,TRBJ1-2,NA,TRBD1,CASSWGQGLYGYTF,TGTGCCAGCAGTTGGGGACAGGGACTCTACGGCTACACCTTC
TRBV9,15,TRBJ2-7,once,TRBD1,CASSVGGDSSYEQYF,TGTGCCAGCAGCGTAGGTGGGGACAGCTCCTACGAGCAGTACTTC
TRBV6-5,15,TRBJ1-1,once,NA,CASEINRRGNTEAFF,TGTGCCAGCGAGATAAACCGGCGGGGTAACACTGAAGCTTTCTTT
TRBV4-3,16,TRBJ1-1,NA,NA,CASSQDFRQVNTEAFF,TGCGCCAGCAGCCAAGATTTTAGACAGGTGAACACTGAAGCTTTCTTT
TRBV2,15,TRBJ1-1,NA,TRBD1,CASRLQGLRGSEAFF,TGTGCCAGCAGACTACAGGGGCTAAGGGGTTCTGAAGCTTTCTTT
TRBV28,11,TRBJ2-1,NA,NA,CASSLANEQFF,TGTGCCAGCAGTTTAGCCAATGAGCAGTTCTTC
TRBV19,12,TRBJ1-4,NA,NA,CASSILGGKLFF,TGTGCCAGTAGTATTTTGGGCGGTAAACTGTTTTTT
TRBV6-5,13,TRBJ1-1,NA,NA,CASARGGDTEAFF,TGTGCCAGCGCAAGGGGGGGGGACACTGAAGCTTTCTTT
TRBV19,13,TRBJ2-5,NA,TRBD1,CASGGTGLKTQYF,TGTGCCTCCGGCGGGACAGGCCTTAAGACCCAGTACTTC
TRBV19,15,TRBJ1-2,NA,NA,CASSLGRTAAYGYTF,TGTGCCAGTAGTCTCGGGCGGACAGCAGCCTATGGCTACACCTTC
TRBV6-1,14,TRBJ2-1,NA,NA,CASSVRQDGNEQFF,TGTGCCAGCAGTGTACGGCAGGATGGGAATGAGCAGTTCTTC
TRBV4-1,12,TRBJ2-3,once,NA,CASSPSGPAQYF,TGCGCCAGCAGCCCTTCCGGGCCGGCGCAGTATTTT
TRBV7-9,13,TRBJ1-4,NA,NA,CASSLARNEKLFF,TGTGCCAGCAGCTTAGCGAGGAATGAAAAACTGTTTTTT
TRBV7-3,14,TRBJ2-7,once,NA,CASSPRGQSYEQYF,TGTGCCAGCAGCCCCCGGGGACAATCCTACGAGCAGTACTTC
TRBV4-2,16,TRBJ2-1,NA,TRBD2,CASSQGLLAGSSEQFF,TGTGCCAGCAGCCAAGGGTTACTAGCGGGAAGTAGTGAGCAGTTCTTC
TRBV5-1,13,TRBJ2-2,NA,NA,CASSVDFSGELFF,TGCGCCAGCAGCGTTGACTTTTCGGGGGAGCTGTTTTTT
TRBV5-1,14,TRBJ2-3,NA,NA,CASSWGSITDTQYF,TGCGCCAGCAGCTGGGGCTCAATAACAGATACGCAGTATTTT
TRBV5-1,14,TRBJ1-1,NA,NA,CASSLGEMNTEAFF,TGCGCCAGCAGCTTGGGGGAGATGAACACTGAAGCTTTCTTT
TRBV5-1,14,TRBJ1-1,few,NA,CASSFADPNTEAFF,TGCGCCAGCAGCTTCGCGGACCCGAACACTGAAGCTTTCTTT
TRBV5-4,14,TRBJ2-3,NA,NA,CASSFFTSTDTQYF,TGTGCCAGCAGCTTCTTTACTAGCACAGATACGCAGTATTTT
TRBV5-1,14,TRBJ1-1,NA,NA,CASRGTATNTEAFF,TGCGCCAGCAGGGGGACGGCAACGAACACTGAAGCTTTCTTT
TRBV28,16,TRBJ2-1,NA,TRBD2,CASSSPWGGSLAEQFF,TGTGCCAGCAGTTCCCCTTGGGGGGGATCATTAGCTGAGCAGTTCTTC
TRBV5-5,14,TRBJ1-4,NA,NA,CASSFGQTNEKLFF,TGTGCCAGCAGCTTTGGTCAGACTAATGAAAAACTGTTTTTT
TRBV2,15,TRBJ2-6,NA,NA,CASSPGRSGANVLTF,TGTGCCAGCAGTCCGGGGCGCTCTGGGGCCAACGTCCTGACTTTC
TRBV6-8,16,TRBJ2-7,NA,TRBD2,CARGILNSGYSYEQYF,TGTGCCAGGGGGATATTGAATAGCGGGTACTCCTACGAGCAGTACTTC
TRBV9,16,TRBJ1-3,NA,NA,CASSSRTDPSGNTIYF,TGTGCCAGCAGCTCACGGACAGACCCCTCTGGAAACACCATATATTTT
TRBV28,15,TRBJ1-2,NA,TRBD1,CASSLGQGVYYGYTF,TGTGCCAGCAGTTTGGGACAGGGGGTATACTATGGCTACACCTTC
TRBV5-4,13,TRBJ2-7,NA,NA,CASSLAGIGEQYF,TGTGCCAGCAGCCTGGCAGGCATCGGCGAGCAGTACTTC
TRBV7-3,17,TRBJ2-2,NA,TRBD2,CASSLTGLAGLSGELFF,TGTGCCAGCAGCTTAACCGGACTAGCGGGCCTTAGTGGGGAGCTGTTTTTT
TRBV5-1,16,TRBJ2-3,NA,TRBD2,CASSWGLAGSTDTQYF,TGCGCCAGCAGCTGGGGACTAGCGGGAAGCACAGATACGCAGTATTTT
TRBV9,15,TRBJ2-7,NA,TRBD2,CASSPRGGGAYEQYF,TGTGCCAGCAGCCCCCGGGGGGGAGGAGCCTACGAGCAGTACTTC